This is a list of T cell receptor beta chains from one sample in a study of blood T cell repertoires in COVID-19. Sequenced by immunoSEQ multiplex PCR; TCRdb stores in-frame clones only, minus some. The sample contains 200,000 to 250,000 clones, under 90% of which appear only once. Sequenced sample: PBMCs or T cells enriched from blood (not recorded which). The receptors shown here come from a man between 60 and 70 years old who had recovered from COVID-19. The CDR3 runs from the conserved cysteine through the conserved F or W. The order of the fields is clone size, J gene, V gene, D gene, CDR3 protein, CDR3 DNA. D genes are given only for firm matches. A row's size may be missing; if present it is once, few, many or a size class.

>once|TRBJ1-5|TRBV9|-
CASSPRGSSNQPQHF
TGTGCCAGCAGCCCCAGGGGTTCTAGCAATCAGCCCCAGCATTTT
>-|TRBJ2-5|TRBV12-5|-
CASGLVPGETQYF
TGTGCTAGTGGTTTGGTGCCCGGAGAGACCCAGTACTTC
>once|TRBJ2-2|TRBV7-2|TRBD2
CASSLVGTLSGGRTGELFF
TGTGCCAGCAGCTTAGTTGGGACTTTATCGGGGGGGAGAACCGGGGAGCTGTTTTTT
>-|TRBJ2-7|TRBV3-1/TRBV3-2|-
CASSQGSHYEQYF
TGTGCCAGCAGCCAGGGGAGCCACTACGAGCAGTACTTC
>-|TRBJ1-4|TRBV24-1|TRBD1
CATSDPRDREGEKLFF
TGTGCCACCAGTGATCCGCGGGACAGGGAAGGAGAAAAACTGTTTTTT
>-|TRBJ2-3|TRBV5-1|TRBD2
CASSAGDGTDTQYF
TGCGCCAGCAGCGCGGGAGACGGCACAGATACGCAGTATTTT
>-|TRBJ2-4|TRBV7-2|-
CASSLFLDTAKNIQYF
TGTGCCAGCAGCTTATTTCTGGACACAGCCAAAAACATTCAGTACTTC
>-|TRBJ2-3|TRBV24-1|-
CATSGSRGSATDTQYF
TGTGCCACCAGTGGATCCAGGGGAAGTGCCACAGATACGCAGTATTTT
>-|TRBJ1-1|TRBV7-9|-
CASSPQAGTSTEAFF
TGTGCCAGCAGCCCCCAGGCGGGGACGAGCACTGAAGCTTTCTTT
>-|TRBJ2-2|TRBV9|TRBD1
CASSPTDRRQSGELFF
TGTGCCAGCAGCCCCACGGACAGGCGCCAATCCGGGGAGCTGTTTTTT
>-|TRBJ2-3|TRBV11-3|-
CASSVGRATDTQYF
TGTGCCAGCAGTGTCGGCAGGGCCACAGATACGCAGTATTTT
>-|TRBJ2-5|TRBV4-1|TRBD1
CASSQARQGVGETQYF
TGCGCCAGCAGCCAAGCCCGACAGGGAGTGGGGGAGACCCAGTACTTC
>few|TRBJ1-2|TRBV19|-
CASSIAPGSYGYTF
TGTGCCAGTAGTATTGCCCCGGGGAGCTATGGCTACACCTTC
>-|TRBJ2-2|TRBV27|TRBD1
CASSLDRASNTGELFF
TGTGCCAGCAGTCTGGACAGGGCTTCGAACACCGGGGAGCTGTTTTTT
>-|TRBJ2-7|TRBV5-1|TRBD2
CASRTLGTSGPEQYF
TGCGCCAGCAGGACCCTCGGGACTAGCGGGCCCGAGCAGTACTTC
>many|TRBJ2-1|TRBV9|-
CASSPRHFYNEQFF
TGTGCCAGCAGCCCACGACACTTCTACAATGAGCAGTTCTTC
>once|TRBJ2-7|TRBV5-1|TRBD1
CASSTDAGTAYEQYF
TGCGCCAGCAGCACGGATGCCGGGACAGCTTACGAGCAGTACTTC
>-|TRBJ1-2|TRBV20-1|-
CSASPSGVEGYTF
TGCAGTGCTAGTCCCTCAGGGGTTGAGGGCTACACCTTC
>-|TRBJ1-6|TRBV6-5|-
CASRHSTGSPLHF
TGTGCCAGCAGACACTCGACAGGTTCACCCCTCCACTTT
>-|TRBJ2-3|TRBV9|-
CASSARTASTDTQYF
TGTGCCAGCAGCGCCCGGACAGCTAGCACAGATACGCAGTATTTT
>-|TRBJ1-2|TRBV19|-
CASNPGYQAAYGYTF
TGTGCCAGCAATCCGGGATACCAAGCGGCCTATGGCTACACCTTC
>-|TRBJ2-5|TRBV2|-
CASKNGETQYF
TGTGCCAGCAAAAACGGAGAGACCCAGTACTTC